The sequence of this TCR beta chain was determined in a study of long-term antiretroviral therapy in people with HIV. Findings and limits, study-wide: All time points showed a repertoire dominated by clones expanded before ART. It was observed that HIV repertoires exhibited narrower CDR3 length ranges than controls. Following ART, diversity rose but still fell short of transplant donor controls.

The immunoSEQ assay was v3.0, run at survey level. The assay was immunoSEQ multiplex PCR, and TCRdb's table has in-frame clones only and misses some. In the table there are about 35,000 clones, around 74% of which are singletons. A note on this clone: Its antigen is unidentified.

CDR1 SGHTA and CDR2 FQGNSA come from the germline V gene. Unmatched junction bases numbered 5, after V lost 5 bases and J lost 4 bases. The CDR3 covers 14 residues. Sequenced here: unsorted PBMCs, sampled 3 years after starting antiretroviral therapy. The TCR sequence derives from a man aged 50 to 60 with HIV. V gene TRBV7-2 combines with J gene TRBJ2-7; 10 positions agree with TRBD1. The CDR3, as DNA: TGTGCCAGCAGCACGACGGACAGGGGGTACGAGCAGTACTTC. Its translation is CASSTTDRGYEQYF.